A single T cell receptor beta chain is shown here with its context. Its specificity is unknown. The data were taken from a study of cytomegalovirus exposure and HLA in healthy donors. As for the study in general: Both the approximately 120 validation repertoires and the roughly 700 first-cohort repertoires used the same platform, as reported by a later analysis.

Germline assignment: CDR1 PRHDT and CDR2 FYEKMQ (reference sequence). V was pared by 2 bases and J by 4 bases, with 11 bases between. This CDR3 has 14 residues. The repertoire was sequenced with immunoSEQ multiplex PCR; TCRdb's copy has only in-frame clones and lacks some. The data contain 130,000 or so clones, approximately 89% of them singletons. Findings and caveats of the study: The authors enumerated 150 to 200 TCR beta chains as linked to cytomegalovirus. Rarity characterized most TCR sequences, yet some public TCRs appeared in many donors.

The V and J genes are TRBV13 and TRBJ1-2; perhaps TRBD1 as D (5 bases). Sequenced sample: PBMCs. This clonotype originated in a man younger than 40 in good health and CMV-seronegative. In DNA, the CDR3 is TGTGCCAGCAGCTTATCTCCAGGGCTCTATGGCTACACCTTC. Residues: CASSLSPGLYGYTF.